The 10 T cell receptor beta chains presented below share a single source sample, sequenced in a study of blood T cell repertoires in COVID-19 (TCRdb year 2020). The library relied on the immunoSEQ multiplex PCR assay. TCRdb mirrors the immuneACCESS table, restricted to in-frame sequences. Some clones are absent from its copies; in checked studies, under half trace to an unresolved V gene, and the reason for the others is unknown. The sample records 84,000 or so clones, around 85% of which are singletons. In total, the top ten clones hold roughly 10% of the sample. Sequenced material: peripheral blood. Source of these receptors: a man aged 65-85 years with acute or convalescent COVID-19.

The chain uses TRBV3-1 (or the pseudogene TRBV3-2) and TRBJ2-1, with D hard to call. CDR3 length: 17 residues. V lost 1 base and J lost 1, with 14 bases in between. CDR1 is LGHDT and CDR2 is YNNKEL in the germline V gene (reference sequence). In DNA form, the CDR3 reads TGTGCCAGCAGCCAAGCCTTTAGAAGAAGTTCCTACAATGAGCAGTTCTTC. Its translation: CASSQAFRRSSYNEQFF.

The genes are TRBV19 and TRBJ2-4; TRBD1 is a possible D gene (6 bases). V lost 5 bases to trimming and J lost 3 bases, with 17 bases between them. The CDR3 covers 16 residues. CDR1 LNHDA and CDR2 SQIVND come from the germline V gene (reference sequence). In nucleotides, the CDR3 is TGTGCCAGTAGTGGGAAACAGGGTCCTGGCAAAAACATTCAGTACTTC. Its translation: CASSGKQGPGKNIQYF. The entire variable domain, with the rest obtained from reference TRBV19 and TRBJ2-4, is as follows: DGGITQSPKYLFRKEGQNVTLSCEQNLNHDAMYWYRQDPGQGLRLIYYSQIVNDFQKGDIAEGYSVSREKKESFPLTVTSAQKNPTAFYLCASSGKQGPGKNIQYFGAGTRLSVL.

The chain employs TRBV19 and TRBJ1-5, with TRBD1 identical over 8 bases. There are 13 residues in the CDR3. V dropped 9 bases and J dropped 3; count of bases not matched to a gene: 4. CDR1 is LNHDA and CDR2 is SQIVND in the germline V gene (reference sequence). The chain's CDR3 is CASATGANQPQHF. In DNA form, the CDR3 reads TGTGCCAGCGCGACAGGGGCCAATCAGCCCCAGCATTTT.

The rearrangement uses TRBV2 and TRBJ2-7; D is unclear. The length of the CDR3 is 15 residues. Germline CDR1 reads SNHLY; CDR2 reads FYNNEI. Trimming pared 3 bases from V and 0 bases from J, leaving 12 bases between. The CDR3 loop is CASSEEPVSSYEQYF. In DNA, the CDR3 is TGTGCCAGCAGTGAGGAGCCTGTGAGCTCCTACGAGCAGTACTTC. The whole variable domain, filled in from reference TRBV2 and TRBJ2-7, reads EPEVTQTPSHQVTQMGQEVILRCVPISNHLYFYWYRQILGQKVEFLVSFYNNEISEKSEIFDDQFSVERPDGSNFTLKIRSTKLEDSAMYFCASSEEPVSSYEQYFGPGTRLTVT.

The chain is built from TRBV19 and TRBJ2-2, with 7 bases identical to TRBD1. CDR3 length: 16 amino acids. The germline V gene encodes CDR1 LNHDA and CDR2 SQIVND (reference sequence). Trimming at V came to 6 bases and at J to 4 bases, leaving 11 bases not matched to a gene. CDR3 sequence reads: CASSPGRQGSTGELFF. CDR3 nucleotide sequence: TGTGCCAGTAGCCCGGGTCGACAGGGTAGCACCGGGGAGCTGTTTTTT.

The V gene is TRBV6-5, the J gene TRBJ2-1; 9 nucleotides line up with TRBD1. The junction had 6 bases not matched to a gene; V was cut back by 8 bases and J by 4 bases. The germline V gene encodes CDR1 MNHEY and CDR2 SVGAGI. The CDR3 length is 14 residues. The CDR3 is CASVPDRGYNEQFF. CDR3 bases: TGTGCCAGCGTCCCCGACAGGGGGTACAATGAGCAGTTCTTC.

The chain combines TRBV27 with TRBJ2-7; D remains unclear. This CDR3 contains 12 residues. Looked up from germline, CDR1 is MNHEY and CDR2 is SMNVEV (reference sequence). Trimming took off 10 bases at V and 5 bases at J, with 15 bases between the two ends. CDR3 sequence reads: CATLGERNEQYF. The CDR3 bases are TGTGCCACCCTCGGCGAGCGCAACGAGCAGTACTTC.

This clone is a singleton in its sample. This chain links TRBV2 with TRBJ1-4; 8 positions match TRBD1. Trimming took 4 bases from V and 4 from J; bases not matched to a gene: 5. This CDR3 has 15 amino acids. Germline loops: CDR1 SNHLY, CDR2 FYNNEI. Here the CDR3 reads CASSVEGQVNEKLFF. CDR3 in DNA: TGTGCCAGCAGTGTCGAGGGACAGGTTAATGAAAAACTGTTTTTT.

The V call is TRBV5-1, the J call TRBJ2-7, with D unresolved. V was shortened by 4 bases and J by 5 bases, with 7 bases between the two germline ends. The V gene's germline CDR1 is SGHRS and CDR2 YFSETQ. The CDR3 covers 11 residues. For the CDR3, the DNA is TGCGCCAGCAGCCCCGGAGACGAGCAGTACTTC. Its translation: CASSPGDEQYF.

The CDR3 nucleotides read TGTGCCAGCAGCGTAGGGGCCGGCGATTACAATGAGCAGTTCTTC. Translation gives CASSVGAGDYNEQFF. The chain uses TRBV9 and TRBJ2-1; D is undetermined. Per germline, CDR1 SGDLS and CDR2 YYNGEE. This CDR3 comprises 15 residues. The V gene lost 0 bases and the J gene lost 4 bases, with 11 bases spanning the gap.